This TCR beta chain was documented in a study of metastatic and nonmetastatic thyroid tumors. About the research overall: For malignant and benign thyroid patients, tumor or nodule tissue and blood were the sources whose repertoires were compared.

Every patient underwent thyroid surgery untreated. Study processing details: A distant-metastasis classifier for papillary thyroid cancer was built using CDR3 differences across clinicopathological groups. With MiXCR, TCRdb reprocessed the PCR reads. The V and J calls and clone size are TCRdb's, not the authors'. The data hold about 12,000 clones, with under 30% observed a single time. The ends were cut back, 3 bases at V and 8 bases at J, with 10 bases in the middle. The CDR3 is made up of 12 amino acids. Germline V gene lookup returns CDR1 KGHSH and CDR2 LQKENI. Study-wide results and limits: Across blood and tumor, TCR beta diversity in malignant thyroid tumors was reportedly significantly higher than in benign nodules.

This clone showed up many times. The antigen remains unidentified. The sample contains more than one DNA sequence encoding this CDR3. The sequence was collected from a female donor with papillary thyroid cancer or a benign thyroid nodule (not recorded which). Some clones in this sample may be carry-over from other donors' samples. Sequencing input: tumor tissue. The rearrangement joins TRBV18 to TRBJ1-2; D gene uncertain. CDR3 DNA: TGTGCCAGCTCACCGGCTGGGGAGGGCTACACCTTC. Translation: CASSPAGEGYTF.